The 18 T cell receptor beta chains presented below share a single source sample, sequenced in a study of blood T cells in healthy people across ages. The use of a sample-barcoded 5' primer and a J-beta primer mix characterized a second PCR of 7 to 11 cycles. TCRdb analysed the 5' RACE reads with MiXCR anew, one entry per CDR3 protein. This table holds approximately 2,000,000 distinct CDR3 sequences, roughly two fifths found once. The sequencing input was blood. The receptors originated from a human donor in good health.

CDR3 nucleotides: TGTGCCACCAGTGATACTACTCTCTATGAGCAGTTCTTC. Amino acid sequence: CATSDTTLYEQFF. The chain combines TRBV24-1 with TRBJ2-1; the D is unclear. The CDR3 contains 13 residues. Germline V CDR1 and CDR2: KGHDR, SFDVKD. V dropped 3 bases and J dropped 8 bases, with 10 bases sitting between them.

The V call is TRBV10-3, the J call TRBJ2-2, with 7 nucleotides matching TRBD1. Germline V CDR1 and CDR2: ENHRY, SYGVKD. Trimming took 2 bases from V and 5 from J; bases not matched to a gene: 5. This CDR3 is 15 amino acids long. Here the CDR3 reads CAISETKQGTGELFF. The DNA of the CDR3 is TGTGCCATCAGTGAGACAAAACAGGGGACCGGGGAGCTGTTTTTT.

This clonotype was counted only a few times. The CDR3 nucleotides are TGTGCCAGCAGCTTAGCTAGACACGGAAGGGACATTCAGTACTTC. This sequence encodes CASSLARHGRDIQYF. The chain recombines TRBV11-1 with TRBJ2-4; D call uncertain. V gave up 0 bases and J gave up 8 bases, with 14 bases separating them. Germline CDR1 SGHAT, CDR2 FQDESV (reference sequence). The CDR3 is 15 amino acids. Full variable domain (remainder filled in from reference TRBV11-1 and TRBJ2-4): EAEVAQSPRYKITEKSQAVAFWCDPISGHATLYWYRQILGQGPELLVQFQDESVVDDSQLPKDRFSAERLKGVDSTLKIQPAELGDSAMYLCASSLARHGRDIQYFGAGTRLSVL.

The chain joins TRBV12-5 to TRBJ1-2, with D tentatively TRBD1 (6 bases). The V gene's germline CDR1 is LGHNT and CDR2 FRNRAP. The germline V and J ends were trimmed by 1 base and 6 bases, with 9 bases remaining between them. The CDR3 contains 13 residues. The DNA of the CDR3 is TGTGCTAGTGGTTTGGACAGGGTGCATGGCTACACCTTC. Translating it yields CASGLDRVHGYTF.

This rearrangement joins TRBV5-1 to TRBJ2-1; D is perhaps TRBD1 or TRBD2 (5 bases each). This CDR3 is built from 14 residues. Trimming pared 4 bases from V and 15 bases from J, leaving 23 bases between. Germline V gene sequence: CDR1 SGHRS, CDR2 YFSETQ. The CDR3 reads CASSLDGDLTEGFF. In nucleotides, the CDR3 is TGCGCCAGCAGCCTCGACGGGGATCTGACAGAGGGGTTCTTC. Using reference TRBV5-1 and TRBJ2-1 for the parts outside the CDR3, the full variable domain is KAGVTQTPRYLIKTRGQQVTLSCSPISGHRSVSWYQQTPGQGLQFLFEYFSETQRNKGNFPGRFSGRQFSNSRSEMNVSTLELGDSALYLCASSLDGDLTEGFFGPGTRLTVL.

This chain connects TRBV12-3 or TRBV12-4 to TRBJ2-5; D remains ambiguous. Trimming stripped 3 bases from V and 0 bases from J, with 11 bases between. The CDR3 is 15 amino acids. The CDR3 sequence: CASSFSGTHQETQYF. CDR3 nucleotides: TGTGCCAGCAGTTTTTCAGGCACCCACCAAGAGACCCAGTACTTC.

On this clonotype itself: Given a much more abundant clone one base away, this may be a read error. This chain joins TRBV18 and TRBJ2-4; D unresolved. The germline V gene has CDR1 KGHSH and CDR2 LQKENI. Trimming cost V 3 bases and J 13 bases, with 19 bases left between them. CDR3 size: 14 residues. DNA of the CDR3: TGTGCCAGCTCACCGTCCGGGCCACCGAATGAGCAGTACTTC. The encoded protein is CASSPSGPPNEQYF.

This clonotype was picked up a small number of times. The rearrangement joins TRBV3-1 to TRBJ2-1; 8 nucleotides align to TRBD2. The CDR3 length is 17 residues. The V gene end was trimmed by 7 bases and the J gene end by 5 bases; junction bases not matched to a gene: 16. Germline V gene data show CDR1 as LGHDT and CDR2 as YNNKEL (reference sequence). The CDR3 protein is CASTRFGGGRYDNEQFF. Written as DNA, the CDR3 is TGTGCCAGCACCCGTTTTGGCGGGGGGCGTTACGACAATGAGCAGTTCTTC.

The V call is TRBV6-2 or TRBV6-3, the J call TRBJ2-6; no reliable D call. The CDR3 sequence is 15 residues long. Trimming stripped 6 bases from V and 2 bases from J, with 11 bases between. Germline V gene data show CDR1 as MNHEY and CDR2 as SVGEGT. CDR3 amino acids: CASSLPAAGANVLTF. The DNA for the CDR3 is TGTGCCAGCAGCCTCCCGGCAGCTGGGGCCAACGTCCTGACTTTC.

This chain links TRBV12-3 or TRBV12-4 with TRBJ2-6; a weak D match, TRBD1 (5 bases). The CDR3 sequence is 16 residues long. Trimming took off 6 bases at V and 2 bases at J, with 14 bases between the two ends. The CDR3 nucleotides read TGTGCCAGCAGGGGAACCCCAGGGACTGGGGCCAACGTCCTGACTTTC. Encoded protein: CASRGTPGTGANVLTF.

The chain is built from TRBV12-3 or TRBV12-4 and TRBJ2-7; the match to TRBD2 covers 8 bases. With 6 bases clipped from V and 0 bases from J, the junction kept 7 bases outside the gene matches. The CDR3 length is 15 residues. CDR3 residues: CASRLRGGNSYEQYF. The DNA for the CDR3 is TGTGCCAGCAGGCTTCGGGGGGGGAACTCCTACGAGCAGTACTTC.

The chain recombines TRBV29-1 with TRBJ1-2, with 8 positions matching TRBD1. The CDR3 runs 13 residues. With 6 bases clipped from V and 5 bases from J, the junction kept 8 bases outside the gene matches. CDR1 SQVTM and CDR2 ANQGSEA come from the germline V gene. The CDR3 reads CSVGDRRKYGYTF. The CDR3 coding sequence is TGCAGCGTGGGGGACAGGAGGAAGTATGGCTACACCTTC.

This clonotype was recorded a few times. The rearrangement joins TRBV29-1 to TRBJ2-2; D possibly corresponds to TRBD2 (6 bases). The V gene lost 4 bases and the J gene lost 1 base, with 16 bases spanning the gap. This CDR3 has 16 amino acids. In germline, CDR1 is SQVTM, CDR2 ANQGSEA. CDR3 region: CSVGPTGGVNTGELFF. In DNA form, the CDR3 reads TGCAGCGTTGGACCCACTGGCGGGGTGAACACCGGGGAGCTGTTTTTT.

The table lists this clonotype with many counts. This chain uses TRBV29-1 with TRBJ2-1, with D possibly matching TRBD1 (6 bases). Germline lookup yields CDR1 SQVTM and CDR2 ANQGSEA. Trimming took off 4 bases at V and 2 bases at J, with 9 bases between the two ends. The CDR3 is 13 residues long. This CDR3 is CSVGTDPYNEQFF. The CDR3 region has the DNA TGCAGCGTTGGGACAGACCCCTACAATGAGCAGTTCTTC.

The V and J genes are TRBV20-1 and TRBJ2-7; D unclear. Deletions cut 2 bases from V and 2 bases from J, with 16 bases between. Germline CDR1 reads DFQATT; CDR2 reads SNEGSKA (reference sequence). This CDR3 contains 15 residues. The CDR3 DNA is TGCAGTGCTAGATCCGCCCCTGACGCGCCCTACGAGCAGTACTTC. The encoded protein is CSARSAPDAPYEQYF.

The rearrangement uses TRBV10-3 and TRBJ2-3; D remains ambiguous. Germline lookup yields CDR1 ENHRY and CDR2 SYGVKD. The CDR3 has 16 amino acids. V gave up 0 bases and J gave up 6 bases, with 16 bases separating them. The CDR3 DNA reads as TGTGCCATCAGTGAGTCGAGCCAATTTCCCACTGATACGCAGTATTTT. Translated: CAISESSQFPTDTQYF.

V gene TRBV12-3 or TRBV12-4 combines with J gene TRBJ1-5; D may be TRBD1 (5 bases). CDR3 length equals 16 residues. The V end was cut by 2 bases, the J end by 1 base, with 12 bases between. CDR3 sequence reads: CASSLWAGTSNQPQHF. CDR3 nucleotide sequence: TGTGCCAGCAGTTTATGGGCAGGGACGAGCAATCAGCCCCAGCATTTT.

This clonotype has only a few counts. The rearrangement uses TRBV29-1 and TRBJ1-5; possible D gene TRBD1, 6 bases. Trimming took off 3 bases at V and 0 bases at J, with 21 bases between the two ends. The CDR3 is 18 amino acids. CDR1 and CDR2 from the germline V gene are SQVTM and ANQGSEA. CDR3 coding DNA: TGCAGCGTTGAGGCGCTAGGACAGCCTACGTATAGCAATCAGCCCCAGCATTTT. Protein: CSVEALGQPTYSNQPQHF. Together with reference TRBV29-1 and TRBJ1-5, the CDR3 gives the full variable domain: SAVISQKPSRDICQRGTSLTIQCQVDSQVTMMFWYRQQPGQSLTLIATANQGSEATYESGFVIDKFPISRPNLTFSTLTVSNMSPEDSSIYLCSVEALGQPTYSNQPQHFGDGTRLSIL.